The TCR beta chain under discussion was sequenced for a study of T-cell memory formation after mild COVID-19. UMIs and sample barcodes were carried by the TCR alpha and TCR beta cDNA libraries that 5'RACE produced using constant-segment primers. In TCRdb, the 5' RACE reads were re-called with MiXCR into one record per CDR3 protein. The sample contains around 320,000 distinct CDR3 sequences, 14% of which appear only once. The trim removed 6 bases at V and 7 bases at J, leaving 9 bases unmatched. This CDR3 comprises 14 residues. Germline values: CDR1 MNHEY, CDR2 SVGAGI. This clonotype was obtained from a man aged 18 to 29 who had mild COVID-19 (a few samples of this study predate the infection). Cell type and time point are not known. The rearrangement joins TRBV6-5 to TRBJ1-2; 9 bases line up with TRBD1. Source material: PBMCs or a T cell subset sorted from them (not recorded which). DNA of the CDR3: TGTGCCAGCAGCAGACCCACAGGGGGCGGTGGCTACACCTTC. It codes for CASSRPTGGGGYTF.